What follows is one TCR beta chain and its context. Its antigen is not known. The V gene's germline CDR1 is SGHNT and CDR2 YYREEE (reference sequence). Trimming removed 4 bases at V and 7 bases at J, with 14 bases between. The CDR3 length is 13 residues. The data were obtained in a study of shared clonotypes between healthy human individuals. Study-wide points: Inspection by rarefaction showed sorted-subset sequencing to be incomplete despite large depth.

Only in-frame clones appear in the TCRdb table, and some are missing; sequencing was by immunoSEQ multiplex PCR. The table shows approximately 1,500,000 clones, with approximately 98% occurring only once. The chain has TRBV5-4 and TRBJ1-1; D is unresolved. Sequenced sample: naive CD4+ T cells sorted from blood. Subset: CD45RA+ positively selected. The sequence was collected from a man younger than 45 in good health. The CDR3: CASSRQVPHEAFF. In DNA form, the CDR3 reads TGTGCCAGCAGCCGTCAGGTTCCCCATGAAGCTTTCTTT.